This entry is about one T cell receptor beta chain. What it recognizes is unknown. TCRdb keeps only in-frame clones here, not all; method: immunoSEQ multiplex PCR. The sample shows 150,000 to 200,000 clones, more than 80% of them seen only once. The CDR3 extends over 16 amino acids. Looked up from germline, CDR1 is MNHEY and CDR2 is SVGEGT. Trimming removed 2 bases from V and 0 bases from J; junction bases left unmatched: 4. This record comes from a study of T cell responses to AZD1222 COVID-19 vaccine. Study outcomes and limitations: Repertoire sampling happened only post peak T cell response. Across spike, vaccine-associated CD4 TCRs were found, dominant at 160-218 and 743-854. Only a handful of AZD1222 recipients, more than five in all, had baseline seropositivity. In a largely white British group with more females than males, clonal diversity was possibly underestimated.

The sequence came from an adult in good health. The J gene is TRBJ2-7, the V gene TRBV6-2 or TRBV6-3; the match to TRBD1 covers 10 bases. The source material was peripheral blood, sampled on day 0 of AZD1222 vaccination. The CDR3 sequence is CASSYNGTGVSYEQYF. The CDR3 DNA reads as TGTGCCAGCAGTTACAACGGGACAGGGGTCTCCTACGAGCAGTACTTC.